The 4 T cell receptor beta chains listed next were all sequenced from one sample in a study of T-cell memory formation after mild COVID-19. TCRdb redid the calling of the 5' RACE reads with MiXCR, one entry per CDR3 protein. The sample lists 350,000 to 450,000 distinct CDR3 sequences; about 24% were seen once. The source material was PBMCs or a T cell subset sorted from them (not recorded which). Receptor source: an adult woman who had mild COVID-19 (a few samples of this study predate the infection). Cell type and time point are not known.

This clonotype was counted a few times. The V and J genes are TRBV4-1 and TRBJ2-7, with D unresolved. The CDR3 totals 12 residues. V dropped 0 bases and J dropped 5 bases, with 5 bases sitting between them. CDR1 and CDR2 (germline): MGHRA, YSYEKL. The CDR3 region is CASSQDENEQYF. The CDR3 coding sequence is TGCGCCAGCAGCCAAGATGAGAACGAGCAGTACTTC.

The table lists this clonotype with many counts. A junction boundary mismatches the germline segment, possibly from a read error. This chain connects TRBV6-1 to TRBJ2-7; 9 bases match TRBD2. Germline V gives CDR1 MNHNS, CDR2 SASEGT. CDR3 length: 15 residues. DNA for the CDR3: TGTGCCAGCAGTGAGGCGCCTAGCGGGATTTACGGGCAGTACTTC. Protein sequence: CASSEAPSGIYGQYF.

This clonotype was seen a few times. CDR3 nucleotide sequence: TGTGCCAGCGCCGGGGAGAACACAGATACGCAGTATTTT. Its protein product is CASAGENTDTQYF. This chain joins TRBV12-3 or TRBV12-4 and TRBJ2-3; D might be TRBD2 (5 bases). With 8 bases removed from V and 2 bases from J, the gap between germline ends came to 11 bases. The CDR3 is made up of 13 amino acids.

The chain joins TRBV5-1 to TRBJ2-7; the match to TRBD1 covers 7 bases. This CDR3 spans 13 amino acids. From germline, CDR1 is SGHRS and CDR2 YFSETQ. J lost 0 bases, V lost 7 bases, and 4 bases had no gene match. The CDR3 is CASLGQDSYEQYF. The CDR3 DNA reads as TGCGCCAGCCTTGGACAGGACTCCTACGAGCAGTACTTC. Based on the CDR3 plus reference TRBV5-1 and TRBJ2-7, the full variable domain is KAGVTQTPRYLIKTRGQQVTLSCSPISGHRSVSWYQQTPGQGLQFLFEYFSETQRNKGNFPGRFSGRQFSNSRSEMNVSTLELGDSALYLCASLGQDSYEQYFGPGTRLTVT.